Each of the 11 T cell receptor beta chains below was sequenced from the same sample in a study of T cell clonality in common variable immunodeficiency. Findings of the study overall: Common variable immunodeficiency TCR beta sequences reportedly had fewer deletions and N-nucleotide insertions.

These receptors' targets are unknown. TCRdb's table, derived via immunoSEQ multiplex PCR, lists solely in-frame clones and lacks some. The record shows over 20,000 clones for this sample, with no singletons present. Material for sequencing was peripheral blood mononuclear cells. The receptor source for this set is a human donor with common variable immunodeficiency.

At least ten counts were recorded for this clone. The sequence runs out 3 residues before the end of the CDR3; the remainder is reconstructed from the germline J gene. The chain recombines TRBV7-3 with TRBJ2-3, with 9 bases aligning to TRBD1. The CDR3 consists of 15 residues. Germline values: CDR1 SGHTA, CDR2 FQGTGA. The junction had 7 bases not matched to a gene; V was cut back by 5 bases and J by 4 bases. CDR3 DNA, as far as it was read: TGTGCCAGCAGCCTGTGGACAGGGGCCCCAGATACG. Translating it yields CASSLWTGAPDT. The complete CDR3 sequence is CASSLWTGAPDTQYF.

The CDR3 DNA, read in part, is TGTGCCAGCGCGGCGGAGGAGGTTTATAATTCACCC. This sequence encodes CASAAEEVYNSP. The complete CDR3 sequence is CASAAEEVYNSPLHF. The chain combines TRBV2 with TRBJ1-6; D call uncertain. The CDR3 end is not reached by the read, which stops 3 residues before it; the germline J gene fills it in. The V and J ends lost 8 bases and 4 bases respectively, with 15 bases between them. Germline V gene lookup returns CDR1 SNHLY and CDR2 FYNNEI. This CDR3 is 15 amino acids long.

This clone is labeled medium-sized (0.01 to 0.1%). The read ends 3 residues early relative to the CDR3; the germline J gene fills the gap. The chain is built from TRBV20-1 and TRBJ1-5; 8 nucleotides match TRBD1. Per the germline V gene, CDR1 is DFQATT and CDR2 is SNEGSKA (reference sequence). This CDR3 is 15 amino acids long. Germline trimming cut 6 bases from V and 1 base from J; bases unmatched to any gene: 8. The covered CDR3 bases are TGCAGTGCGAGGCCAGGGGGCGCGAGCAATCAGCCC. Amino acids: CSARPGGASNQP. The CDR3 as a whole reads CSARPGGASNQPQHF.

This clone was observed at least ten times. Sequencing ends 3 residues short of the CDR3 end; the germline J gene provides the rest. The J gene is TRBJ2-7, the V gene TRBV29-1, with 9 bases aligning to TRBD2. The CDR3 is 14 residues long. V was pared by 4 bases and J by 4 bases, with 8 bases of the junction left unmatched. Germline CDR1 SQVTM, CDR2 ANQGSEA. The CDR3: CSVALAGVIYEQYF. Incomplete CDR3 DNA: TGCAGCGTTGCCTTAGCGGGAGTGATATACGAG.

CDR3 DNA (partial): TGTGCCAGCAGCTGGGGCGGCTCTGGGGCCAACGTC. It is translated as CASSWGGSGANV. The entire CDR3 protein reads CASSWGGSGANVLTF. This chain joins TRBV7-2 and TRBJ2-6; maybe TRBD1 (5 bases). Read coverage stops 3 residues before the CDR3 terminus; the germline J gene supplies the remainder. The V and J ends lost 4 bases and 0 bases respectively, with 7 bases between them. CDR3 length: 15 amino acids. Germline lookup yields CDR1 SGHTA and CDR2 FQGNSA.

This clone was recorded at least ten times. Read coverage stops 3 residues before the CDR3 terminus; the germline J gene supplies the remainder. V gene TRBV7-3 combines with J gene TRBJ2-3; 11 bases map to TRBD2. This CDR3 has 17 amino acids. Germline V CDR1 and CDR2: SGHTA, FQGTGA. The junction had 8 bases not matched to a gene; V was cut back by 5 bases and J by 1 base. This CDR3 reads CASSPNLAGGRTDTQYF. The sequenced part of the CDR3 DNA is TGTGCCAGCAGCCCAAATTTAGCGGGAGGGCGCACAGATACG.

This clone was picked up a small number of times. Read sequence stops 3 residues before the CDR3 end, and the germline J gene provides the missing end. V and J are TRBV5-1 and TRBJ2-5, with D hard to call. Trimming stripped 3 bases from V and 0 bases from J, with 6 bases between. This CDR3 spans 13 amino acids. From germline, CDR1 is SGHRS and CDR2 YFSETQ. CDR3 amino acids: CASSYIYQETQYF. Partial CDR3 DNA: TGCGCCAGCAGCTACATTTACCAAGAGACC.

A word on this clone: With the read ending 3 residues before the CDR3 end, the germline J gene is used to fill in that end. The chain uses TRBV30 and TRBJ2-5; no definite D call. Germline assignment: CDR1 GTSNPN and CDR2 SVGIG (reference sequence). The CDR3 runs to 12 residues. The V end lost 0 bases, the J end lost 3 bases, and 5 bases lay between the germline ends. This chain's CDR3 is CAWSVTKETQYF. The sequenced part of the CDR3 DNA is TGTGCCTGGAGTGTTACAAAAGAGACC.

A few counts support this clone. The sequenced fragment ends 3 residues before the CDR3 boundary, so the rest is inferred from the germline J gene. The rearrangement links TRBV7-3 to TRBJ2-5, with D maybe TRBD1 (5 bases). This CDR3 has 16 residues. Trimming left V 2 bases short and J 3 bases short, with 16 bases between. In germline, CDR1 is SGHTA, CDR2 FQGTGA. CDR3 bases read: TGTGCCAGCAGCTTACAAGGCAGGGCCGGCGAAGAGACC. It is translated as CASSLQGRAGEET. The complete CDR3 protein is CASSLQGRAGEETQYF.

CDR3 bases read: TGCGCCAGCAGGGTAGCGGGAGAGGGGAATGAG. This translates into CASRVAGEGNE. From start to end, the CDR3 is CASRVAGEGNEQFF. The J gene is TRBJ2-1, the V gene TRBV5-1; 9 bases are shared with TRBD2. The observed sequence ends 3 residues before the CDR3 terminus, with the missing tail filled in from the germline J gene. V gave up 5 bases and J gave up 7 bases; unmatched junction bases: 7. This CDR3 has 14 amino acids. CDR1 and CDR2 from the germline V gene are SGHRS and YFSETQ.

This clone was seen more than once but under ten times. Sequence at one end of the junction differs from germline and may be a read error. The CDR3 extends 3 residues past the end of the read, so its final part is completed from the germline J gene. V usage is TRBV7-9 and J usage is TRBJ1-1, with D tentatively TRBD1 (5 bases). CDR1 and CDR2 from the germline V gene are SEHNR and FQNEAQ (reference sequence). The CDR3 consists of 12 residues. The DNA read from the CDR3 is TGTTCCAGCAGCTTAGTTGGGGGGGAA. Its protein product is CSSSLVGGE. The CDR3 in full is CSSSLVGGEAFF.